The text below deals with one T cell receptor beta chain. There is no known antigen for this receptor. It has no much larger one-base neighbor in the sample; base qualities were not kept. The cohort consisted of 666 healthy bone marrow donors. At the time of sampling, all cohort members were nominally healthy, though unrecorded immune exposures were likely present. The donor was CMV seropositive and was included in the group of some 290 seropositive cohort members. A peripheral blood sample was provided by each donor, and peripheral blood mononuclear cells were used for TCR beta sequencing. Genomic DNA extraction from the blood cell samples was performed with the Qiagen DNeasy Blood Extraction Kit. Library generation was performed with the immunoSEQ multiplex PCR assay. The multiplex PCR relied on a mix of 60 forward primers for TCR Vbeta segments and 13 reverse primers for TCR Jbeta segments. Amplification of the CDR3 region of rearranged TCR beta genes was performed with a multiplex PCR assay on genomic DNA. The amplified TCR beta libraries were sequenced on the Illumina HiSeq System as 87-base-pair reads. Regarding the original processing steps: A later analysis counted tens of millions of unique TCR beta chains across the 666 repertoires, and about 10 million of these chains were shared by at least two donors. To remove PCR and sequencing errors, raw reads were error-corrected and collapsed into unique sequences using a nearest-neighbor algorithm that merged closely related sequences. V, D and J gene segments were assigned by aligning CDR3 sequences to IMGT reference sequences. For a sequence to be retained, a match of at least six nucleotides to both a V gene segment and a J gene segment was required. A rearrangement counted as productive if the CDR3 had no stop codons and remained in frame with V and J, and every other rearrangement counted as non-productive. Following IMGT convention, CDR3 was defined as the stretch from the second conserved V-encoded cysteine up to the conserved J-encoded phenylalanine. Sequences without an unambiguous match to a single V gene segment were excluded from the earlier analysis of over 500 of the donors. In an earlier analysis of approximately 500 of the donors, a V segment was called functional when productive rearrangements were above 56.7%, and segregating when the standard deviation between donors exceeded 5%. A statistical classification framework was developed to diagnose cytomegalovirus status using the catalog of TCR beta chain sequences. In a later analysis, TCR nucleotide sequences were compared against IMGT/GENE-DB human TR gene sequences so that V and J genes could be assigned. In a later analysis, CDR3 sequences and most-parsimonious VDJ recombination scenarios were assigned using the TCRdist pipeline. In a later analysis, each TCR beta chain was defined by its CDR3 amino acid sequence together with its V-gene family, and reads without a unique V-gene family were excluded. A later analysis removed 450 to 600 highly shared, low-generation-probability nucleotide sequences to deal with suspected cross-contamination and a sequencing artifact. A later analysis calculated a clonal expansion index for each public chain from normalized within-repertoire ranks of inferred template counts. In a later analysis, generation probabilities were computed using a VDJ recombination model fitted to out-of-frame rearrangements, and the results were checked against IGoR. A later analysis scored TCR-TCR, TCR-HLA and TCR-CMV co-occurrence with hypergeometric tests, applying a repertoire-size bias correction to TCR pairs. A later analysis estimated false discovery rates by permuting HLA or CMV assignments 20 times. A later analysis grouped co-occurring TCRs with DBSCAN, adding TCRdist sequence similarity when clustering within HLA-allele-positive subsets. Repertoires with fewer than 30,000 or more than 120,000 public chains were left out of co-occurrence clustering, as were a handful of repertoires with anomalous nucleotide sharing. Sourced from immuneACCESS, this table was stored by TCRdb with only in-frame sequences that have V and J called. A share of the clones is absent; for the studies checked, an unresolved V gene accounts for under half, and the remainder has no known explanation. V, J and clone size were drawn from that table, and D and trimming were deduced from the DNA. Recorded for this sample are over 95,000 clones; approximately 74% of them occurred a single time. Around 3.9% of the sample lies in the top ten.

The data originate from a study of cytomegalovirus exposure and HLA in healthy donors (dated by TCRdb to 2016 to 2017). Regarding the complete study: According to an earlier analysis of a few hundred of the donors, about 179 million T cells yielded 90 million to 140 million unique TCR beta sequences and more than 250 Gb of sequence data. An early release covering just under 650 HLA-typed donors comprised about 320 gigabases of sequencing data and about 90 million unique TCR sequences. The genetic ancestry cluster associated with self-reported Caucasian donors included 81% of the approximately 430 genotyped donors. The study was designed to test whether signatures of past pathogen exposure could be identified by cataloging public T cell receptors. Using immunosequencing, the study profiled T cell repertoires from some 670 subjects and related those repertoires to cytomegalovirus serostatus. A separate validation cohort of 100 to 150 different subjects was used in addition to the roughly 670-subject first cohort. To predict cytomegalovirus infection status, the study combined high-throughput TCR immunosequencing, statistical association of individual TCRs with disease status, and machine learning. To study patterns of TCR occurrence, a later analysis re-analyzed previously published TCR beta repertoires from 650 to 750 donors and added high-resolution HLA genotyping. Rather than using new phenotypic data, the later analysis identified candidate immune exposures from TCR beta sequences and from how often those sequences occurred across donors. In an earlier analysis of a few hundred of the donors, high-throughput TCR beta sequencing was used to judge whether each TCR beta V gene segment behaved as functional or pseudogenic. Donor age, sex, ethnicity and CMV serostatus were compiled alongside the repertoire data. A later genetic analysis took genome-wide SNP genotypes for about 65% of the 666 donors and used that subset as a discovery cohort. Every discovery cohort repertoire had been produced on one sequencing platform. Class I and class II HLA loci were covered by the typing at four-digit resolution. Typing coverage varied by locus: roughly 629-630 donors for A, B, C, DRB1 and DQB1; roughly 510 for DQA1; nearly 610 for DPA1; approximately 470 for DPB1. A handful of DR-DQ haplotypes were handled as single units for association and clustering because linkage in the cohort was strong. Across 398 genotyped donors of the cohort, an average of about 250,000 unique TCR beta nucleotide sequences per donor were sequenced, and approximately 19% of those sequences were non-productive.

The CDR3 covers 16 residues, taking in both the cysteine and the phenylalanine. Only the CDR3 region is kept as DNA, spanning 48 bases read in frame from base 1. From the germline V gene, CDR1 is SGHRS and CDR2 is YFSETQ. The junction shows trimming of 1 base on V and 4 bases on J, plus 14 bases between the germline ends. General findings and caveats noted by the study authors: When HLA alleles, especially DR and DQ, strongly co-occurred, attributing TCR associations to individual alleles was difficult. A later analysis found that most CMV-associated TCR beta chains appeared HLA-restricted, with HLA associations seemingly driven largely by CMV exposure. Across donors, most TCR sequences were observed very rarely, whereas some public TCRs were present in many individuals. Correlated functional status among segregating V segments might be attributable to linkage disequilibrium, but an unknown experimental factor could not be ruled out. Some IMGT-functional V segments, including TRBV6-2 and TRBV6-3, could not be told apart with the 87-base-pair reads, so those segments were excluded. An earlier analysis of approximately 570 of the donors showed that most TCR beta V segments appeared in productive rearrangements either about 87% or about 30% of the time, which broadly matched IMGT annotations. Because HLA typing was unavailable for some donors at each locus, only the typed subset was used in association tests. Compared with equally common non-associated chains, HLA-associated TCR beta chains in a later analysis were more clonally expanded and had lower generation probabilities. Roughly uniform sequencing depth across donors was assumed in presence/absence analyses, although this assumption may not hold. An association between a missense DCLRE1C variant and V-gene and J-gene trimming of TCR beta chains was found in a later genetic analysis and replicated in an independent cohort. A further reported finding was that TCR beta sequences accurately predicted the HLA-A and HLA-B alleles for most subjects in the first cohort. In this cohort, only TCR beta chains were sequenced, and detectable features were limited by the absence of alpha or paired-chain data. Seventeen rarely observed V segments, including chromosome 9 orphons, were excluded from the earlier analysis of about 500 of the donors because counts were too low. In a later analysis, TCR association rates were found to vary across HLA loci, with the most associated TCRs seen for DRB1 alleles and the fewest for HLA-C alleles. Immune exposure information for the cohort was limited to CMV serostatus. Cytomegalovirus status was reported to be diagnosed by the classifier with high specificity and sensitivity in both the original and validation cohorts. According to a later analysis, parvovirus B19, influenza, CMV and Epstein-Barr virus appeared linked to several top co-occurrence clusters. The authors suggested that the approach could potentially be generalized to other disease states and immunological phenotypes. In a later genetic analysis, fewer N-insertions in productive TCRs were reported among donors in an Asian-associated ancestry cluster than the roughly 700-donor mean. A later analysis associated about 16,000 TCR beta sequences with specific HLA alleles at a false discovery rate of 0.05. Three of the identified cytomegalovirus-associated TCR beta chains were confirmed in vitro to be specific for cytomegalovirus antigens. The study listed around 160 TCR beta chains as associated with cytomegalovirus. The sequencing pipeline was judged likely to have produced a cluster of highly shared sequence variants as a technical artifact.

This sequence originates from a woman in her forties in good health and CMV-seropositive. The V and J genes are TRBV5-1 and TRBJ2-2; the best D guess is TRBD2, with 6 bases matching. Sequences were obtained from PBMCs. Here is the DNA: TGCGCCAGCAGCTTGCGGACGGGAGTGGGCACCGGGGAGCTGTTTTTT. Protein translation: CASSLRTGVGTGELFF.